This T cell receptor beta chain was profiled in a study of CXCR3-negative and CXCR3-positive naive CD8 T cells. As to this clonotype: Its cognate antigen is unknown.

Cells classed as naive CD8+ T cells were CD45RO-CCR7+CD27+CD95-. It was by 5' RACE with UMI labels that the TRB cDNA libraries were prepared. TCRdb reprocessed the 5' RACE reads and reports one entry per CDR3 protein, with no DNA. In total, the table holds tens of thousands of distinct CDR3 sequences. General study results and limits: Naive subsets displayed similar surface CD5, and TCR strength was inferred from TRB CDR3 properties.

Germline assignment: CDR1 DFQATT and CDR2 SNEGSKA (reference sequence). The CDR3 contains 16 residues. The V gene is TRBV20-1, the J gene TRBJ1-2; TCRdb's assignment of TRBD1 cannot be checked, as there is no DNA. This clonotype originated in a human donor in good health. Some clones in this sample may be carry-over from other donors' samples. Sequencing was done on a sample of naive CXCR3- CD8+ T cells from blood. Indicated subset: CD45RO-CCR7+CD27+CD95- naive CD8+ T cells lacking CXCR3 (TNR3-). The CDR3 here is CSAREFEDSLNYGYTF.